This T cell receptor beta chain was captured in a study of blood T cell repertoires in COVID-19 (dated by TCRdb to the early 2020s). Study-level background: The collaborator samples originated in the United States, Italy and Spain and spanned the acute and convalescent phases of COVID-19. The material from the prospective study consisted of cDNA or gDNA derived from T cells, B-cell-depleted T cells, or PBMCs. The dataset comprised deeply sampled blood TCRbeta repertoires from subjects exposed to, actively infected with, or recovered from COVID-19. The repertoires were made available in a free public database intended to serve as a resource for research on the immune response to SARS-CoV-2. Samples came from the ongoing ImmuneRACE study (first 160 participants) plus 1,254 subjects from 6 global collaborators. Sample metadata almost always included a de-identified subject ID, COVID-19 status, age in years and sex. HLA class I and class II types, where available, came from metadata supplied by the sample provider rather than from assay-based typing. The full study reports these points: How much clinical and demographic metadata was included differed by source and by participant, and the metadata was provided uncurated.

Cut back by 2 bases and 12 bases, the V and J ends lie 11 bases apart. The germline V gene provides CDR1 MRHNA and CDR2 SNTAGT. Measured from the cysteine to the phenylalanine, the CDR3 is 12 residues long. Here the CDR3 DNA is all that survives: 36 bases in frame from base 1. Participants in the prospective study were aged roughly 18 to 95 years, lived in about two dozen United States geographic areas, and enrolled through a virtual design. Cohort assignment in the prospective study relied on participant-reported clinical history from a screening survey and a study questionnaire. Each participant in the prospective study had whole blood, serum and a nasopharyngeal or oropharyngeal swab collected by mobile phlebotomists. Over a 2-month period, participants in the prospective study had the option of providing additional blood draws and questionnaires. Blood samples from the prospective study were shipped frozen or at room temperature prior to DNA extraction.

A remark on this clone: Its antigen has not been determined. Per-nucleotide qualities are absent, and no much larger clonotype sits a single base away.

The immunoSEQ Assay, a bias-controlled multiplex PCR, was used to amplify TCRbeta CDR3 regions from genomic DNA. As for the original processing: The number of nucleated cells in each sample was estimated from the amplification of reference gene primers within the assay. To quantify the absolute abundance of each unique TCRbeta CDR3 rearrangement, sequence reads were collapsed and filtered. For each sample, productive Simpson clonality was calculated by taking the square root of Simpson's diversity index across productive rearrangements. TCRdb retrieved this table from immuneACCESS and kept in-frame rearrangements only. Not all clones are present; in checked studies, unresolved V genes account for under half, and no reason is known for the remainder. Clone size and the V and J calls come from that table; the DNA yielded D and trimming. The sample table contains just over 250,000 clones; only one count was recorded for around 84% of them. Of the sample, around 3.9% is held by the ten largest clones.

The source material was PBMCs or T cells enriched from blood (not recorded which). The V gene is TRBV6-4 and the J gene is TRBJ2-1; the D segment could be TRBD1, given 6 matching bases. This TCR derives from a man aged 25 to 40 with acute COVID-19. The CDR3 region: CASSDGSRGQFF. The bases read TGTGCCAGCAGTGACGGCTCCAGGGGGCAGTTCTTC.